This TCR beta chain was recovered during a study of cytomegalovirus exposure and HLA in healthy donors. A word on this clone: Its antigen is not known.

PCR primers comprised 60 Vbeta and 13 Jbeta primers. Produced via immunoSEQ multiplex PCR; TCRdb's table is partial and in-frame only. The sample shows about 170,000 clones, approximately 80% of them seen only once. Study conclusions and caveats: Certain sequence variants were highly shared and formed a cluster, and this cluster was likely a sequencing artifact. Earlier results showed most TCR beta V segments being productive about 87% or about 30% of the time. It was reportedly the case that the classifier diagnosed cytomegalovirus status with high specificity and sensitivity.

J lost 3 bases, V lost 5 bases, and 5 bases had no gene match. The CDR3 has 15 amino acids. Germline CDR1 reads MNHEY; CDR2 reads SVGAGI. The TCR sequence derives from a man aged 25 to 45 in good health and CMV-seropositive. Material: PBMCs. The chain is built from TRBV6-5 and TRBJ2-7; 12 nucleotides align to TRBD2. CDR3 region: CASSGGTSGHYEQYF. In DNA, the CDR3 is TGTGCCAGCAGTGGGGGGACTAGCGGGCACTACGAGCAGTACTTC.